These 19 T cell receptor beta chains came from one sample sequenced in a study of blood T cells in healthy people across ages. A J-beta primer mix and a sample-barcoded 5' primer were used in a second PCR of roughly 7 to 12 cycles. TCRdb analysed the 5' RACE reads with MiXCR anew, one entry per CDR3 protein. The data hold around 500,000 distinct CDR3 sequences, with about 28% observed a single time. A further study also used this sample, focusing on T cells of mothers and their children.

The sample consisted of blood. Receptors were obtained from a boy aged 2 to 9 in good health.

The chain uses TRBV7-6 and TRBJ2-3, with 8 bases identical to TRBD2. V dropped 5 bases and J dropped 5; count of bases not matched to a gene: 12. The CDR3 runs 16 residues. CDR1 and CDR2 (germline): SGHVS, FNYEAQ. CDR3 bases: TGTGCCAGCAGCCAATTGGAAGCGGGAGTAGAAGATACGCAGTATTTT. This sequence encodes CASSQLEAGVEDTQYF.

This clonotype occurred once. V is TRBV3-1 and J is TRBJ2-1; 12 bases map to TRBD2. The germline gives CDR1 LGHDT, CDR2 YNNKEL (reference sequence). This CDR3 contains 15 residues. V lost 4 bases to trimming and J lost 8 bases; unmatched junction nucleotides: 6. CDR3 in amino acids: CASSPSSGGEDEQFF. The DNA for the CDR3 is TGTGCCAGCAGCCCCTCTAGCGGGGGGGAGGATGAGCAGTTCTTC.

The CDR3 reads CASSHGQSQPLHF. Written as DNA, the CDR3 is TGTGCCAGCAGTCATGGACAGTCCCAACCCCTCCACTTT. The chain uses TRBV27 and TRBJ1-6, with D perhaps TRBD1 (6 bases). This CDR3 is built from 13 residues. Germline CDR1 reads MNHEY; CDR2 reads SMNVEV (reference sequence). The V and J ends lost 5 bases and 12 bases respectively, with 14 bases between them.

This clonotype has only a few counts. The chain uses TRBV28 and TRBJ1-2, with D possibly matching TRBD1 (5 bases). Deletions cut 3 bases from V and 0 bases from J, with 11 bases between. This CDR3 is 15 amino acids long. From germline, CDR1 is MDHEN and CDR2 SYDVKM. The CDR3 DNA follows: TGTGCCAGCAGTTTTTTGGGGGGGACTAACTATGGCTACACCTTC. It codes for CASSFLGGTNYGYTF.

The chain recombines TRBV6-1 with TRBJ2-3; TRBD1 matches at 9 bases. There are 16 residues in the CDR3. CDR1 MNHNS and CDR2 SASEGT come from the germline V gene. The J segment lost 6 bases and the V segment lost 0 bases, leaving 7 bases of the junction unmatched. The CDR3 sequence: CASSEAGQGKMDTQYF. The CDR3 nucleotides are TGTGCCAGCAGTGAAGCGGGACAGGGTAAGATGGATACGCAGTATTTT.

The chain recombines TRBV6-1 with TRBJ2-1; TRBD1 might be the D (7 bases). This CDR3 region has 17 residues. The germline V and J ends were trimmed by 4 bases and 4 bases, with 20 bases remaining between them. The germline CDR1 and CDR2 sequences are MNHNS and SASEGT. This chain's CDR3 is CASSVWLEGARYNEQFF. CDR3 nucleotides: TGTGCCAGCAGTGTGTGGTTGGAGGGGGCGCGGTACAATGAGCAGTTCTTC.

This chain joins TRBV29-1 and TRBJ1-2; TRBD1 matches 8 bases. With 3 bases clipped from V and 7 bases from J, the junction kept 4 bases outside the gene matches. Germline CDR1 SQVTM, CDR2 ANQGSEA. The CDR3 consists of 12 residues. CDR3 nucleotide sequence: TGCAGCGTTGATCAGGGGGCTGGTGGCTACACCTTC. Its protein is CSVDQGAGGYTF.

This chain links TRBV24-1 with TRBJ2-7; no clear D. The CDR3 is 14 amino acids. Trimming left V 3 bases short and J 6 bases short, with 14 bases between. Germline CDR1 reads KGHDR; CDR2 reads SFDVKD. CDR3 region: CATSDRFQALEQYF. In DNA, the CDR3 is TGTGCCACCAGTGATCGTTTTCAGGCCCTCGAGCAGTACTTC.

J is TRBJ1-2 and V is TRBV5-1, with TRBD1 as a possible D gene (6 bases). CDR3 length: 15 residues. V was pared by 0 bases and J by 3 bases, with 12 bases between. The germline V gene encodes CDR1 SGHRS and CDR2 YFSETQ. For the CDR3, the DNA is TGCGCCAGCAGCTTGGCCGGGGGGCAGTACTATGGCTACACCTTC. It codes for CASSLAGGQYYGYTF.

In this sample, this clonotype turned up a few times. This sequence joins TRBV3-1 and TRBJ2-7; 7 bases map to TRBD1. The CDR3 contains 15 residues. With 4 bases clipped from V and 5 bases from J, the junction kept 11 bases outside the gene matches. Germline V lookup: CDR1 LGHDT, CDR2 YNNKEL (reference sequence). The CDR3 here is CASSRPGQGDHEQYF. DNA for the CDR3: TGTGCCAGCAGCCGGCCTGGGCAGGGGGATCACGAGCAGTACTTC.

The V and J genes are TRBV13 and TRBJ2-3, with D uncertain. The CDR3 has 14 amino acids. The germline V and J ends were trimmed by 3 bases and 1 base, with 8 bases remaining between them. CDR1 PRHDT and CDR2 FYEKMQ come from the germline V gene (reference sequence). This CDR3 reads CASSFDEGTDTQYF. The CDR3 DNA is TGTGCCAGCAGCTTCGACGAGGGCACAGATACGCAGTATTTT.

The rearrangement links TRBV20-1 to TRBJ2-3; the D is unclear. V was cut by 8 bases and J by 2 bases, with 23 bases left in between. Per the germline V gene, CDR1 is DFQATT and CDR2 is SNEGSKA (reference sequence). CDR3 length: 16 amino acids. CDR3 bases: TGCAGTTCATCCTTAGGGTGGCAAACGCTCACAGATACGCAGTATTTT. Translating it yields CSSSLGWQTLTDTQYF.

This sequence joins TRBV2 and TRBJ2-2; unclear D gene. Per germline, CDR1 SNHLY and CDR2 FYNNEI. This CDR3 comprises 15 residues. Trimming took off 4 bases at V and 7 bases at J, with 16 bases between the two ends. CDR3 in amino acids: CASSVNRMGNGELFF. The CDR3 DNA sequence: TGTGCCAGCAGTGTAAACCGTATGGGAAACGGGGAGCTGTTTTTT.

This chain joins TRBV6-5 and TRBJ2-1; D is ambiguous. TRBJ2-5 matches the DNA end more closely, so the J call is doubtful. Germline CDR1 MNHEY, CDR2 SVGAGI. CDR3 length equals 14 residues. CDR3 protein: CASSLAELVETQYF. The CDR3 DNA is TGTGCCAGCAGTCTGGCGGAGTTGGTGGAGACCCAGTACTTC.

The CDR3 DNA reads as TGTGCCAGCAGTGTTGGGGGTACGACAGATACGCAGTATTTT. It codes for CASSVGGTTDTQYF. The chain uses TRBV2 and TRBJ2-3, with D perhaps given as TRBD1 or TRBD2 (5 bases each). This CDR3 has 14 amino acids. V dropped 4 bases and J dropped 3 bases, with 11 bases sitting between them. Germline CDR1 reads SNHLY; CDR2 reads FYNNEI.

This clonotype was observed a handful of times. The chain is built from TRBV6-2 or TRBV6-3 and TRBJ2-3; TRBD2 matches at 9 bases. Germline lookup yields CDR1 MNHEY and CDR2 SVGEGT. The CDR3 totals 16 residues. The V segment lost 5 bases and the J segment 3 bases; nucleotides outside the gene matches: 9. CDR3 protein: CASSLRWTSVTDTQYF. The CDR3 DNA follows: TGTGCCAGCAGTCTACGGTGGACTAGCGTAACAGATACGCAGTATTTT.

The chain combines TRBV11-1 with TRBJ2-5; maybe TRBD1 (6 bases). The J call may be wrong; the DNA end is better matched by TRBJ2-7. Germline loops: CDR1 SGHAT, CDR2 FQDESV (reference sequence). This CDR3 comprises 19 residues. The CDR3 reads CASSSPFRDKGMRSYEQYF. The CDR3 bases are TGTGCCAGCAGCTCCCCTTTCCGGGACAAGGGAATGAGGAGCTACGAGCAGTACTTC.

V is TRBV19 and J is TRBJ1-2; D gene unclear. The CDR3 covers 14 residues. V was clipped by 4 bases and J by 6 bases, with 15 bases between them. Germline lookup yields CDR1 LNHDA and CDR2 SQIVND (reference sequence). CDR3 sequence (DNA): TGTGCCAGTAGTACCCGCCTTAAGGCGGATGGCTACACCTTC. Protein sequence: CASSTRLKADGYTF.

This clonotype was seen only a few times. The chain joins TRBV14 to TRBJ1-2; TRBD1 matches 8 bases. Trimming removed 4 bases from V and 2 bases from J; junction bases left unmatched: 3. The CDR3 runs 14 residues. CDR1 and CDR2 from the germline V gene are SGHDN and FVKESK. CDR3 in amino acids: CASSRGQGNYGYTF. The CDR3 DNA sequence: TGTGCCAGCAGCCGCGGACAGGGAAACTATGGCTACACCTTC.